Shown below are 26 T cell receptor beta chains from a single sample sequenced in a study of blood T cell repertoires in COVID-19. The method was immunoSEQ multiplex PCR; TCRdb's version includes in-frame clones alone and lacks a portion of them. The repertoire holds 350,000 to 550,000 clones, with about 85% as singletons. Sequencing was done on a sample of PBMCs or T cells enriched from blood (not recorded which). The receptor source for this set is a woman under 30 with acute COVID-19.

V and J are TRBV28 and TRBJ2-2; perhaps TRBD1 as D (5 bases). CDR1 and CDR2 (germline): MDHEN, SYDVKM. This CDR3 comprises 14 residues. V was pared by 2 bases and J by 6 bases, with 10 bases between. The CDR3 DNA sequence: TGTGCCAGCAGTTTAGTAAGGGGCTCCGGGGAGCTGTTTTTT. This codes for CASSLVRGSGELFF.

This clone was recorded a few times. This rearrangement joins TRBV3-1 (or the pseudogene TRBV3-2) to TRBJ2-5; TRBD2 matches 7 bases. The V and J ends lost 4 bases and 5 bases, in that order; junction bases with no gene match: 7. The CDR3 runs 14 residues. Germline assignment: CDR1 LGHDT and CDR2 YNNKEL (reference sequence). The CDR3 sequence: CASSLRTRSETQYF. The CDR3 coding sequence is TGTGCCAGCAGCCTAAGGACTAGGTCGGAGACCCAGTACTTC.

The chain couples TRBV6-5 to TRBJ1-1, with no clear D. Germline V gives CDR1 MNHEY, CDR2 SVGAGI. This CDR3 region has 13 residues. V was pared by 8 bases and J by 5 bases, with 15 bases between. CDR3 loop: CASAIEGQTEAFF. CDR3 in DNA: TGTGCCAGCGCCATAGAGGGCCAAACTGAAGCTTTCTTT.

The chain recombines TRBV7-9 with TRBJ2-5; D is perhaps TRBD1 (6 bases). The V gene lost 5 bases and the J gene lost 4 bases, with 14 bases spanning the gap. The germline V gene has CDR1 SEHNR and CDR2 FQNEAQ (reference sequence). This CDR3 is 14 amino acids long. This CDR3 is CASSLTRGGETQYF. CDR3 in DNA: TGTGCCAGCAGCCTTACCAGGGGCGGAGAGACCCAGTACTTC.

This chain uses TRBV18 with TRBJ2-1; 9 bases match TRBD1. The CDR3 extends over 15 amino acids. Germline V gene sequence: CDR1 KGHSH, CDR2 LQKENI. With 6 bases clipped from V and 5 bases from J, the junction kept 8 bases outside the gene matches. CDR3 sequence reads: CASSSDRGKHNEQFF. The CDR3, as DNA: TGTGCCAGCTCTTCGGACAGGGGAAAACACAATGAGCAGTTCTTC.

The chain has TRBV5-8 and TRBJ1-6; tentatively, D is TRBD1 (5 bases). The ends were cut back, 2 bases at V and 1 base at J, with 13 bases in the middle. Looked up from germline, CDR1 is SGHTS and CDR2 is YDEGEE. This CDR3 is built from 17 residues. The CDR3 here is CASSFMTDGSYNSPLHF. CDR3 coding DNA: TGTGCCAGCAGCTTCATGACAGATGGATCCTATAATTCACCCCTCCACTTT. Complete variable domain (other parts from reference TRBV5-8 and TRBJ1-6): EAGVTQSPTHLIKTRGQQATLRCSPISGHTSVYWYQQALGLGLQFLLWYDEGEERNRGNFPPRFSGRQFPNYSSELNVNALELEDSALYLCASSFMTDGSYNSPLHFGNGTRLTVT.

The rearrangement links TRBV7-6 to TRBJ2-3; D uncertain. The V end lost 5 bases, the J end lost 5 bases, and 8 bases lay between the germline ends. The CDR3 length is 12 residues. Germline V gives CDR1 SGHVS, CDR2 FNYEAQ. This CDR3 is CASSHPVDTQYF. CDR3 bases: TGTGCCAGCAGCCACCCGGTAGATACGCAGTATTTT.

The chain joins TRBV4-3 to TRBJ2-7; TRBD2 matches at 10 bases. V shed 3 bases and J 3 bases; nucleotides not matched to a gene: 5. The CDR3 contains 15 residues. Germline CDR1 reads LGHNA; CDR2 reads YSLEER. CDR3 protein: CASSHGTSAYYEQYF. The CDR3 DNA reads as TGCGCCAGCAGCCACGGGACTAGCGCCTACTACGAGCAGTACTTC.

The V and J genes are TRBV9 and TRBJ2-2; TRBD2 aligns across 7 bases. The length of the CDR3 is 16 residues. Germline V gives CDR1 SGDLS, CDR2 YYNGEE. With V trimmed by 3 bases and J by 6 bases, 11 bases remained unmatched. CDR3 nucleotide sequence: TGTGCCAGCAGCGCCCCATGGGGACGGGAGGCCGGGGAGCTGTTTTTT. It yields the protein CASSAPWGREAGELFF. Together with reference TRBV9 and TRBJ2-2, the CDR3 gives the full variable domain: DSGVTQTPKHLITATGQRVTLRCSPRSGDLSVYWYQQSLDQGLQFLIQYYNGEERAKGNILERFSAQQFPDLHSELNLSSLELGDSALYFCASSAPWGREAGELFFGEGSRLTVL.

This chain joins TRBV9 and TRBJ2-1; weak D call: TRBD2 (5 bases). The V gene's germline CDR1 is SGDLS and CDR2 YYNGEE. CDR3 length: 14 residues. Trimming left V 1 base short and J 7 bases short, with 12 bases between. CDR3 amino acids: CASSVMRVGNEQFF. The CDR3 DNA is TGTGCCAGCAGCGTAATGCGGGTAGGTAATGAGCAGTTCTTC. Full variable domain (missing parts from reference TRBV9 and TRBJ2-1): DSGVTQTPKHLITATGQRVTLRCSPRSGDLSVYWYQQSLDQGLQFLIQYYNGEERAKGNILERFSAQQFPDLHSELNLSSLELGDSALYFCASSVMRVGNEQFFGPGTRLTVL.

CDR3 loop: CASSRDREGGELFF. The CDR3 region has the DNA TGCGCCAGCAGCCGAGACAGGGAAGGCGGGGAGCTGTTTTTT. This rearrangement joins TRBV5-1 to TRBJ2-2, with 7 bases matching TRBD1. Losses at the gene ends were 4 bases for V and 7 bases for J; bases not matched to a gene: 7. This CDR3 has 14 amino acids. Germline V gives CDR1 SGHRS, CDR2 YFSETQ.

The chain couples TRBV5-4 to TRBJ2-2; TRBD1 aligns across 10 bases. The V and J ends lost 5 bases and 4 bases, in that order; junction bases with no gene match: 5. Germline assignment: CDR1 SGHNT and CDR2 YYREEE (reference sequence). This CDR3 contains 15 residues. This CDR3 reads CASSSGTGATGELFF. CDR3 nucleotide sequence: TGTGCCAGCAGTTCCGGGACAGGGGCCACCGGGGAGCTGTTTTTT.

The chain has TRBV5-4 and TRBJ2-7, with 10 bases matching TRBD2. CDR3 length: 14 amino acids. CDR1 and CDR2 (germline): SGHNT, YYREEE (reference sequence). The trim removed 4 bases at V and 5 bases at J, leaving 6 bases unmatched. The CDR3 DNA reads TGTGCCAGCAGCAGCGGGGGGGCTAAAAACGAGCAGTACTTC. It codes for CASSSGGAKNEQYF.

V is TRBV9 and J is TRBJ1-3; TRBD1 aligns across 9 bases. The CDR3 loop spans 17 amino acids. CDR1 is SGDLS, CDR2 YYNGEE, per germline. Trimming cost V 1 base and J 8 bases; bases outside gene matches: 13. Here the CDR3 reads CASSVSPTGGLSDTIYF. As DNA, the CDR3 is TGTGCCAGCAGCGTATCTCCGACAGGGGGGCTGTCGGACACCATATATTTT.

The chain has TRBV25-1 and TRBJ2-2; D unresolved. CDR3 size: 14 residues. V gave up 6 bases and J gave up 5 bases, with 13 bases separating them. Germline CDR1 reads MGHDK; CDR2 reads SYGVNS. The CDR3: CASSHNPLTGELFF. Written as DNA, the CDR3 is TGTGCCAGCAGCCACAACCCATTAACCGGGGAGCTGTTTTTT.

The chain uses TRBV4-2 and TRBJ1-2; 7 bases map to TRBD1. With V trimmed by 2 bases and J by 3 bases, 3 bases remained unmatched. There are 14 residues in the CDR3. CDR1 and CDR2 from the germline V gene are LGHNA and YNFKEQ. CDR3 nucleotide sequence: TGTGCCAGCAGCCAAATGGACAGGTACTATGGCTACACCTTC. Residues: CASSQMDRYYGYTF.

The CDR3 region is CASSPGQGVPSTGNTIYF. The CDR3 DNA reads TGTGCCAGCAGCCCTGGACAGGGGGTCCCATCTACTGGAAACACCATATATTTT. This sequence joins TRBV7-9 and TRBJ1-3; 10 nucleotides align to TRBD1. The CDR3 consists of 18 residues. The V gene's germline CDR1 is SEHNR and CDR2 FQNEAQ (reference sequence). V trimming: 5 bases; J trimming: 2 bases; junction bases outside the gene matches: 12.

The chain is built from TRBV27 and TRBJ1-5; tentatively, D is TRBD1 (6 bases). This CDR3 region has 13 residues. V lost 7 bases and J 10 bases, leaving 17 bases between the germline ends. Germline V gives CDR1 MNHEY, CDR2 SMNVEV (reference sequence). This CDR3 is CASKGAGVGPQHF. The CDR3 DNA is TGTGCCAGCAAAGGGGCAGGGGTTGGACCCCAGCATTTT.

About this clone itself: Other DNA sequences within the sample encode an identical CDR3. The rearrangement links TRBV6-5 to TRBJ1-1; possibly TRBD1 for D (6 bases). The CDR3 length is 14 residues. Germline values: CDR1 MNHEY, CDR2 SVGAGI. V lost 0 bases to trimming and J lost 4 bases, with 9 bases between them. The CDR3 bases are TGTGCCAGCAGTTACTCCAGGGGCGGCACTGAAGCTTTCTTT. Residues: CASSYSRGGTEAFF.

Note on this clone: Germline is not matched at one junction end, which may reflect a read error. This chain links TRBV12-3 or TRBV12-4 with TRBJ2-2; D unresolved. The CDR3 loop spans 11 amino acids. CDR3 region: CAGSITGELFF. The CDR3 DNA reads TGTGCCGGCAGCATCACCGGGGAGCTGTTTTTT.

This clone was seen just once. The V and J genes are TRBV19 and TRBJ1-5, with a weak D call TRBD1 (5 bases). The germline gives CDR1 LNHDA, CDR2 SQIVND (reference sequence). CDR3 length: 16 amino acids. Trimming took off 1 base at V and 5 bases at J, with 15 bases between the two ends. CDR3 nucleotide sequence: TGTGCCAGTAGTATAGTAGCAGGGTCGTATTATCAGCCCCAGCATTTT. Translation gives CASSIVAGSYYQPQHF. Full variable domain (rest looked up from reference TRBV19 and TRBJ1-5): DGGITQSPKYLFRKEGQNVTLSCEQNLNHDAMYWYRQDPGQGLRLIYYSQIVNDFQKGDIAEGYSVSREKKESFPLTVTSAQKNPTAFYLCASSIVAGSYYQPQHFGDGTRLSIL.

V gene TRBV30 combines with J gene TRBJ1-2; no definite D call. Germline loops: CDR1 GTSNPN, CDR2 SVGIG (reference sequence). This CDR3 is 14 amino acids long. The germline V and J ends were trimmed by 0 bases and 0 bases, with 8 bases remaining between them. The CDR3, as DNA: TGTGCCTGGAGTGTCTATATTCCTAACTATGGCTACACCTTC. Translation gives CAWSVYIPNYGYTF.

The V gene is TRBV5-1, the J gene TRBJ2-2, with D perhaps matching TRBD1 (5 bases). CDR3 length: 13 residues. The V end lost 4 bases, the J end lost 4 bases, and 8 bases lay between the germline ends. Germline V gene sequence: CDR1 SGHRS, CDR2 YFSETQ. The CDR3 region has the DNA TGCGCCAGCAGCAGGGGCGGCACCGGGGAGCTGTTTTTT. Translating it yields CASSRGGTGELFF.

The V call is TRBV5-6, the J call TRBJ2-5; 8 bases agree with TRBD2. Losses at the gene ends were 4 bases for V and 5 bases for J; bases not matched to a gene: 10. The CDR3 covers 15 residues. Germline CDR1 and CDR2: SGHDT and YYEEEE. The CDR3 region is CASSPPGGARETQYF. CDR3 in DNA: TGTGCCAGCAGCCCTCCCGGGGGGGCCAGGGAGACCCAGTACTTC.

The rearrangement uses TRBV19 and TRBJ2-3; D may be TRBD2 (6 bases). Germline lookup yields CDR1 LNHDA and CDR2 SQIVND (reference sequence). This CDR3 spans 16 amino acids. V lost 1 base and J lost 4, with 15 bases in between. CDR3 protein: CASSIGRTPGADTQYF. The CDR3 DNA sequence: TGTGCCAGTAGTATAGGCAGGACACCGGGAGCAGATACGCAGTATTTT. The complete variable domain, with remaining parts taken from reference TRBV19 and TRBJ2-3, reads DGGITQSPKYLFRKEGQNVTLSCEQNLNHDAMYWYRQDPGQGLRLIYYSQIVNDFQKGDIAEGYSVSREKKESFPLTVTSAQKNPTAFYLCASSIGRTPGADTQYFGPGTRLTVL.

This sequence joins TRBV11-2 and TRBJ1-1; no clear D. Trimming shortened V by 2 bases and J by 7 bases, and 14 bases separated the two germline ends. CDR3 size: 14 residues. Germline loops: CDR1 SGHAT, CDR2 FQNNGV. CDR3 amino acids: CASSLIPGGDEAFF. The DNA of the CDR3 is TGTGCCAGCAGCTTAATTCCCGGCGGAGATGAAGCTTTCTTT.